Listed below are T cell receptor beta chains from one sample, sequenced in a study of patients and donors after allogeneic stem cell transplantation. One entry per CDR3 protein results from TCRdb running MiXCR on the RT-PCR reads. Of fewer than 500,000 distinct CDR3 sequences in the sample, approximately 16% were seen once. Sequencing was done on a sample of blood, either unsorted or a sorted T cell fraction (not recorded which). The receptors were gathered from a human donor who was either an allogeneic HSCT recipient or a stem cell or donor lymphocyte infusion donor (not recorded which). It is not recorded whose cells these are; they may come from a transplant donor. Both conserved end residues are part of each CDR3. The D gene is left open where the match is weak. Clone size is stated in some rows and not others, as once, few, many or a class when expanded.

TRBJ1-2 once TRBV12-3/TRBV12-4 - CASSPTQGPYGYTF TGTGCCAGCAGCCCTACACAGGGACCCTATGGCTACACCTTC
TRBJ2-1 - TRBV5-1 TRBD2 CASSLDIRPSGVLHNEQFF TGCGCCAGCAGCTTGGATATAAGGCCTAGCGGGGTCTTGCACAATGAGCAGTTCTTC
TRBJ1-2 many TRBV12-3/TRBV12-4 - CASSFQGYGYTF TGTGCCAGCAGTTTCCAGGGCTATGGCTACACCTTC
TRBJ2-3 few TRBV12-3/TRBV12-4 - CAKRRLPDTQYF TGTGCCAAGCGTAGGCTGCCAGATACGCAGTATTTT
TRBJ1-1 few TRBV28 - CASSFQGKYTEAFF TGTGCCAGCAGTTTTCAGGGGAAATACACTGAAGCTTTCTTT
TRBJ2-1 many TRBV27 - CASSPSGALYNEQFF TGTGCCAGCAGTCCCTCGGGGGCCCTCTACAATGAGCAGTTCTTC
TRBJ2-5 - TRBV9 - CASSEISGYQETQYF TGTGCCAGCAGCGAAATATCCGGGTATCAAGAGACCCAGTACTTC
TRBJ2-7 - TRBV5-1 TRBD2 CASSFSPGGRYEQYF TGCGCCAGCAGCTTCTCCCCGGGCGGGAGGTACGAGCAGTACTTC
TRBJ2-1 - TRBV7-6 TRBD2 CASSLALRGVLYNEQFF TGTGCCAGCAGCTTAGCGTTGCGGGGGGTCCTATACAATGAGCAGTTCTTC
TRBJ1-1 - TRBV5-1 - CASSSSRGLTEAFF TGCGCCAGCAGCTCGTCCAGGGGATTGACTGAAGCTTTCTTT
TRBJ2-3 - TRBV10-3 TRBD2 CAIGDSRGGTQYF TGTGCCATCGGGGACTCCCGCGGGGGTACGCAGTATTTT
TRBJ2-3 few TRBV10-3 - CATGPITDTQYF TGTGCCACCGGACCTATCACAGATACGCAGTATTTT
TRBJ1-5 - TRBV12-3/TRBV12-4 - CASSSRGYSNQPQHF TGTGCCAGCAGTTCCCGCGGTTATAGCAATCAGCCCCAGCATTTT
TRBJ1-6 - TRBV5-1 TRBD1 CASSLRGQGDSPLHF TGCGCCAGCAGCTTGCGGGGACAGGGCGATTCACCCCTCCACTTT
TRBJ2-3 few TRBV15 - CATSRDVGVDTQYF TGTGCCACCAGCAGAGATGTAGGGGTAGATACGCAGTATTTT
TRBJ2-3 - TRBV4-1 - CASSQRDSTDTQYF TGCGCCAGCAGCCAGAGAGACAGCACAGATACGCAGTATTTT
TRBJ2-7 - TRBV7-9 - CASSSVRREQYF TGTGCCAGCAGCTCGGTCCGGAGAGAGCAGTACTTC
TRBJ2-7 - TRBV14 - CASSQGQRTKEQYF TGTGCCAGCAGCCAAGGACAGCGTACTAAGGAGCAGTACTTC
TRBJ2-5 few TRBV12-3/TRBV12-4 - CASSPQLETQYF TGTGCCAGCAGTCCCCAACTCGAGACCCAGTACTTC
TRBJ1-3 - TRBV2 - CASGGNSGNTIYF TGTGCCAGCGGGGGGAATTCGGGAAACACCATATATTTT
TRBJ1-2 few TRBV12-3/TRBV12-4 - CASRGSDYGYTF TGTGCCAGCAGGGGCAGTGACTATGGCTACACCTTC
TRBJ2-2 - TRBV5-1 - CASSLHRDTGELFF TGCGCCAGCAGCTTGCACAGGGACACCGGGGAGCTGTTTTTT
TRBJ2-2 few TRBV27 TRBD1 CASSFLGQGGGGELFF TGTGCCAGCAGTTTTTTAGGACAGGGAGGTGGCGGGGAGCTGTTTTTT
TRBJ2-3 - TRBV11-2 TRBD2 CASSQKASGGAIRDTQYF TGTGCCAGCAGCCAAAAGGCTAGCGGGGGGGCCATCAGGGATACGCAGTATTTT
TRBJ2-1 many TRBV29-1 - CSVDTEPF TGCAGCGTTGATACAGAGCCTTTC
TRBJ2-7 - TRBV18 TRBD2 CASSPGRGTPYEQYF TGTGCCAGCTCACCCGGGAGGGGTACCCCCTACGAGCAGTACTTC
TRBJ1-2 many TRBV12-3/TRBV12-4 - CASSHGYGYTF TGTGCCAGCAGCCACGGCTATGGCTACACCTTC
TRBJ2-7 few TRBV27 TRBD1 CASSSLSGTGTDEQYF TGTGCCAGCAGTTCCCTCTCCGGGACAGGGACGGACGAGCAGTACTTC
TRBJ2-3 few TRBV18 TRBD2 CASSAGRRASGTDTQYF TGTGCCAGCTCTGCCGGGAGGAGGGCAAGTGGCACAGATACGCAGTATTTT
TRBJ2-7 - TRBV27 TRBD2 CASSSPGTSGRAIYEQYF TGTGCCAGCAGTTCTCCCGGGACTAGCGGGAGGGCCATCTACGAGCAGTACTTC
TRBJ2-3 many TRBV4-1 - CASSQVYGRGGRTDTQYF TGCGCCAGCAGCCAAGTTTATGGGCGGGGAGGCAGAACAGATACGCAGTATTTT
TRBJ1-1 - TRBV6-2/TRBV6-3 - CASCSGRKTEAFF TGTGCCAGTTGCTCGGGGCGTAAAACTGAAGCTTTCTTT
TRBJ2-1 few TRBV4-3 - CASSQERAANEQFF TGCGCCAGCAGCCAAGAAAGGGCCGCCAATGAGCAGTTCTTC
TRBJ2-7 - TRBV18 TRBD1 CASSPNTYRQGYEQYF TGTGCCAGCTCCCCAAACACCTACAGACAGGGCTACGAGCAGTACTTC
TRBJ1-2 many TRBV12-3/TRBV12-4 TRBD1 CASTLGTGAFYGYTF TGTGCCAGCACCCTCGGGACAGGGGCTTTCTATGGCTACACCTTC
TRBJ1-2 many TRBV4-3 - CASSQGRGLSGYTF TGCGCCAGCAGCCAAGGTCGTGGATTATCTGGCTACACCTTC
TRBJ2-1 few TRBV2 TRBD2 CACAVRREGPGSNEQFF TGTGCCTGTGCAGTACGGCGGGAGGGGCCGGGAAGCAATGAGCAGTTCTTC
TRBJ2-5 - TRBV10-3 TRBD1 CAISESDREGETQYF TGTGCCATCAGTGAGTCAGACAGGGAAGGGGAGACCCAGTACTTC
TRBJ1-3 - TRBV20-1 TRBD1 CSAPDRGGGTIYF TGCAGTGCTCCCGACAGGGGAGGAGGCACCATATATTTT
TRBJ1-2 - TRBV20-1 - CSAVQVDYTF TGCAGTGCGGTGCAAGTTGACTACACCTTC
TRBJ2-2 - TRBV12-3/TRBV12-4 - CASRPSGIRTGELFF TGTGCCAGCAGACCCTCAGGGATCAGGACCGGGGAGCTGTTTTTT
TRBJ2-3 many TRBV5-1 - CASSLPPGPHTDTQYF TGCGCCAGCAGCTTGCCCCCGGGTCCACATACAGATACGCAGTATTTT
TRBJ1-6 - TRBV7-7 - CASACRSRSNSPLHF TGTGCTAGCGCCTGCCGGAGCAGGAGTAATTCACCCCTCCACTTT
TRBJ1-1 - TRBV18 - CASSPGRGTEAFF TGTGCCAGCTCACCGGGGAGAGGGACTGAAGCTTTCTTT
TRBJ2-5 few TRBV20-1 TRBD2 CSVPRGGRETQYF TGCAGTGTTCCCCGGGGGGGCCGTGAGACCCAGTACTTC
TRBJ2-3 many TRBV12-3/TRBV12-4 - CASNQGLSTDTQYF TGTGCCAGCAACCAGGGCTTAAGCACAGATACGCAGTATTTT
TRBJ1-5 - TRBV19 - CASSRGQYDYQPQHF TGTGCCAGTAGTAGAGGACAGTACGATTATCAGCCCCAGCATTTT
TRBJ1-3 - TRBV6-1 TRBD1 CASSALTGPGNTIYF TGTGCCAGCAGCGCTCTGACAGGGCCTGGAAACACCATATATTTT
TRBJ1-6 - TRBV7-2 - CASSLGQGMGHSPLHF TGTGCCAGCAGCTTAGGGCAGGGTATGGGCCATTCACCCCTCCACTTT
TRBJ1-2 many TRBV5-1 - CASREWTGPRKYGYTF TGCGCCAGCAGGGAGTGGACGGGCCCCAGGAAGTATGGCTACACCTTC
TRBJ2-7 few TRBV3-1 TRBD2 CASSHGGGLHEQYF TGTGCCAGCAGCCACGGGGGAGGGCTGCACGAGCAGTACTTC
TRBJ2-1 - TRBV2 TRBD2 CARGLAGGQVEQFF TGTGCCAGGGGACTAGCGGGGGGGCAAGTGGAGCAGTTCTTC
TRBJ2-7 few TRBV20-1 TRBD1 CSARRDRRMNEQYF TGCAGTGCCAGAAGGGACAGGCGAATGAACGAGCAGTACTTC
TRBJ2-7 few TRBV10-3 TRBD1 CASRGGTGGNEQYF TGTGCCTCCCGTGGCGGGACAGGGGGCAACGAGCAGTACTTC
TRBJ2-7 once TRBV5-4 - CASSPPGASYEQYF TGTGCCAGCAGCCCCCCAGGGGCCTCCTACGAGCAGTACTTC
TRBJ2-5 - TRBV20-1 TRBD2 CSARAGGGGAETQYF TGCAGTGCTAGAGCGGGCGGGGGGGGCGCAGAGACCCAGTACTTC
TRBJ2-2 medium-sized TRBV7-9 - CASSLGHQKNTGELFF TGTGCCAGCAGCTTGGGACACCAAAAGAACACCGGGGAGCTGTTTTTT